A single sample is the source of the 29 T cell receptor beta chains below, sequenced in a study of T cells in Graves' hyperthyroidism and ophthalmopathy. RNA transcripts yielded amplified TCR beta CDR3 regions. HTBI primers were employed in a first-round RT-PCR of the TCR CDR3. TCRdb re-called the multiplex PCR reads with MiXCR, one entry per CDR3 protein. This sample has hundreds of thousands of distinct CDR3 sequences, with about 15% found just once. Sequenced input: blood. Receptors originate from a woman aged 25-40 years with Graves' hyperthyroidism that later progressed to Graves' ophthalmopathy.

This clonotype was recorded at least ten times. V usage is TRBV30 and J usage is TRBJ2-5, with 7 bases lining up with TRBD2. J gave up 5 bases and V 0 bases, and 9 bases lay outside the gene matches. Per the germline V gene, CDR1 is GTSNPN and CDR2 is SVGIG (reference sequence). This CDR3 is 15 amino acids long. The CDR3 bases are TGTGCCTGGAGTGTTACGGGAGGTACAACCGAGACCCAGTACTTC. Protein: CAWSVTGGTTETQYF. Supplemented by reference TRBV30 and TRBJ2-5, the full variable domain reads SQTIHQWPATLVQPVGSPLSLECTVEGTSNPNLYWYRQAAGRGLQLLFYSVGIGQISSEVPQNLSASRPQDRQFILSSKKLLLSDSGFYLCAWSVTGGTTETQYFGPGTRLLVL.

In this sample, this clonotype turned up many times. The rearrangement joins TRBV20-1 to TRBJ2-5; a weak D match, TRBD1 (6 bases). Germline V gene lookup returns CDR1 DFQATT and CDR2 SNEGSKA (reference sequence). Trimming left V 0 bases short and J 3 bases short, with 11 bases between. The CDR3 is made up of 14 amino acids. This CDR3 reads CSARDVAGEETQYF. CDR3 nucleotides: TGCAGTGCTAGAGATGTAGCAGGGGAAGAGACCCAGTACTTC.

As regards this clonotype: At one boundary the junction diverges from the germline segment, which might be a read error. The chain combines TRBV19 with TRBJ1-2, with D perhaps matching TRBD1 (5 bases). The CDR3 has 13 amino acids. Germline values: CDR1 LNHDA, CDR2 SQIVND (reference sequence). The CDR3 coding sequence is TGTGCCAGTAGTATCCGGGCCAGGGATGGCTACATCTTC. It codes for CASSIRARDGYIF.

This clonotype was recorded at least ten times. This chain uses TRBV5-1 with TRBJ2-3; 12 positions match TRBD2. Germline values: CDR1 SGHRS, CDR2 YFSETQ. After removal of 0 bases from V and 6 bases from J, the junction contained 8 bases not matched to a gene. The CDR3 has 17 amino acids. The CDR3 coding sequence is TGCGCCAGCAGCTTGGCCCGAAAGACTAGCGGGAGTGATACGCAGTATTTT. Translated: CASSLARKTSGSDTQYF.

The V and J genes are TRBV9 and TRBJ2-1, with TRBD2 matching over 8 bases. V was pared by 0 bases and J by 8 bases, with 13 bases of the junction left unmatched. This CDR3 is 17 amino acids long. CDR1 is SGDLS, CDR2 YYNGEE, per germline. The chain's CDR3 is CASSVAPPASGYYEQFF. The CDR3 DNA follows: TGTGCCAGCAGCGTAGCTCCCCCCGCTAGCGGGTATTATGAGCAGTTCTTC.

This clonotype was recorded many times. The chain employs TRBV3-1 and TRBJ2-1; D gene ambiguous. Germline loops: CDR1 LGHDT, CDR2 YNNKEL (reference sequence). The length of the CDR3 is 11 residues. The V and J ends lost 4 bases and 10 bases respectively, with 8 bases between them. CDR3 region: CASSRRGEQFF. The DNA for the CDR3 is TGTGCCAGCAGCCGGCGAGGCGAGCAGTTCTTC.

The V and J genes are TRBV4-2 and TRBJ2-7, with D possibly TRBD2 on 6 matching bases. The CDR3 extends over 15 amino acids. V was cut by 1 base and J by 0 bases, with 10 bases left in between. CDR1 is LGHNA, CDR2 YNFKEQ, per germline. CDR3 amino acids: CASSQAGGTSYEQYF. The CDR3 DNA follows: TGTGCCAGCAGCCAAGCTGGGGGGACCTCCTACGAGCAGTACTTC.

This clonotype was seen many times. The chain uses TRBV24-1 and TRBJ1-1; 7 nucleotides line up with TRBD1. CDR1 and CDR2 (germline): KGHDR, SFDVKD. After removal of 10 bases from V and 4 bases from J, the junction contained 8 bases not matched to a gene. CDR3 length equals 13 residues. The DNA for the CDR3 is TGTGCCACGACAGGGATTGTTTGCACTGAAGCTTTCTTT. Its translation: CATTGIVCTEAFF.

This clonotype has at least ten counts. CDR3 nucleotides: TGTGCCAGCAGCTGGGGTGCGAGGTTGAGCGGGAGTAGATCCGGGGAGCTGTTTTTT. Encoded protein: CASSWGARLSGSRSGELFF. V usage is TRBV11-3 and J usage is TRBJ2-2, with 8 bases that match TRBD2. Germline V gives CDR1 SGHNT, CDR2 YENEEA. CDR3 length: 19 residues. J was trimmed by 6 bases and V by 4 bases; bases with no gene match: 19.

The sample holds many counts of this clonotype. The J gene is TRBJ2-1, the V gene TRBV20-1, with 9 bases fitting TRBD2. CDR1 and CDR2 (germline): DFQATT, SNEGSKA (reference sequence). The ends lost 0 bases at V and 5 bases at J; junction bases unmatched: 5. The CDR3 length is 15 residues. CDR3 in DNA: TGCAGTGCTAGAGACCCACAGCGGGGGGACAATGAGCAGTTCTTC. It specifies CSARDPQRGDNEQFF.

In its sample, this clonotype was seen many times. The rearrangement links TRBV27 to TRBJ2-2; 8 bases map to TRBD1. Trimming removed 8 bases from V and 6 bases from J; junction bases left unmatched: 2. The germline V gene has CDR1 MNHEY and CDR2 SMNVEV (reference sequence). CDR3 length equals 12 residues. CDR3: CASLDRAGELFF. Written as DNA, the CDR3 is TGTGCCAGCTTGGACAGGGCCGGGGAGCTGTTTTTT.

The chain uses TRBV4-1 and TRBJ1-4; D gene uncertain. Trimming removed 3 bases from V and 14 bases from J, with 13 bases in between. The CDR3 totals 12 residues. Germline-derived CDR1 and CDR2 are MGHRA and YSYEKL. The CDR3 region has the DNA TGCGCCAGCAGCCAGGGTCGAGGAGGCCTGTTTTTT. This codes for CASSQGRGGLFF.

This clonotype was seen many times. The rearrangement links TRBV2 to TRBJ1-1; D is undetermined. The CDR3 has 16 amino acids. V shed 4 bases and J shed 0 bases, with 15 bases lying between them. Germline CDR1 SNHLY, CDR2 FYNNEI. In nucleotides, the CDR3 is TGTGCCAGCAGTGGGGATGGAGGGAAGATGAACACTGAAGCTTTCTTT. This gives the protein CASSGDGGKMNTEAFF.

This clonotype appeared many times. V usage is TRBV19 and J usage is TRBJ1-1, with D possibly TRBD1 on 5 matching bases. The germline gives CDR1 LNHDA, CDR2 SQIVND (reference sequence). This CDR3 contains 14 residues. Trimming took off 8 bases at V and 5 bases at J, with 18 bases between the two ends. The CDR3 DNA reads as TGTGCCAGTCGGCCGACACTTGGGGGGACTGAAGCTTTCTTT. Translation gives CASRPTLGGTEAFF. Variable domain in full (rest from reference TRBV19 and TRBJ1-1): DGGITQSPKYLFRKEGQNVTLSCEQNLNHDAMYWYRQDPGQGLRLIYYSQIVNDFQKGDIAEGYSVSREKKESFPLTVTSAQKNPTAFYLCASRPTLGGTEAFFGQGTRLTVV.

The chain's CDR3 is CAWDLRKMRSFYTGELFF. In DNA form, the CDR3 reads TGTGCCTGGGACCTTCGGAAGATGAGGTCGTTCTACACCGGGGAGCTGTTTTTT. The genes are TRBV30 and TRBJ2-2, with no clear D. This CDR3 comprises 18 residues. Germline V gives CDR1 GTSNPN, CDR2 SVGIG (reference sequence). Trimming cost V 5 bases and J 3 bases, with 25 bases left between them.

This clonotype was recorded at least ten times. This chain links TRBV2 with TRBJ1-5; tentatively, D is TRBD1 (6 bases). Trimming took 7 bases from V and 11 from J, leaving 18 bases between them. The germline gives CDR1 SNHLY, CDR2 FYNNEI. This CDR3 region has 13 residues. Written as DNA, the CDR3 is TGTGCCAGCACCCAGGGAGGGGGGGGGGCCCAGCATTTT. Translated, it gives CASTQGGGGAQHF.

The V gene is TRBV27, the J gene TRBJ1-1; D unclear. This CDR3 contains 15 residues. Germline CDR1 is MNHEY and CDR2 is SMNVEV (reference sequence). The V gene lost 2 bases and the J gene lost 0 bases, with 10 bases spanning the gap. The CDR3, as DNA: TGTGCCAGCAGTTTAAACGAGGGTCTGAACACTGAAGCTTTCTTT. As protein: CASSLNEGLNTEAFF.

This clonotype was picked up many times. This sequence joins TRBV4-2 and TRBJ2-2; TRBD2 agrees at 11 bases. Germline V CDR1 and CDR2: LGHNA, YNFKEQ. This CDR3 has 16 residues. V lost 4 bases and J lost 6; bases outside the gene matches: 7. CDR3 nucleotides: TGTGCCAGCAGCCCTCGACTAGCGGGAAATCCCGGGGAGCTGTTTTTT. Translating gives CASSPRLAGNPGELFF.

This clonotype was detected a few times. The chain recombines TRBV29-1 with TRBJ1-4, with D possibly matching TRBD1 (5 bases). This CDR3 spans 13 amino acids. Germline V gene sequence: CDR1 SQVTM, CDR2 ANQGSEA. Trimming removed 1 base from V and 10 bases from J, with 13 bases in between. The CDR3 bases are TGCAGCGTTGAAGGCAGGGATGGAAGAAAACTGTTTTTT. This codes for CSVEGRDGRKLFF.

This clonotype was recorded many times. This chain connects TRBV5-1 to TRBJ2-2; 7 positions match TRBD2. Trimming took 0 bases from V and 3 from J; bases not matched to a gene: 2. The CDR3 totals 15 residues. In germline, CDR1 is SGHRS, CDR2 YFSETQ. The CDR3: CASSLAAGYTGELFF. The CDR3, as DNA: TGCGCCAGCAGCTTGGCAGCGGGGTACACCGGGGAGCTGTTTTTT.

This clonotype was recorded at least ten times. The chain employs TRBV12-3 or TRBV12-4 and TRBJ2-5; maybe TRBD2 (5 bases). V was pared by 5 bases and J by 12 bases, with 19 bases between. This CDR3 has 13 residues. DNA for the CDR3: TGTGCCAGCAGTATCGCCGGGAATAATTGGGAGTACTTC. It specifies CASSIAGNNWEYF.

This clonotype was observed a handful of times. This sequence may be a read error, since a much larger clone differs from it by one base. V gene TRBV7-8 combines with J gene TRBJ2-1; D gene ambiguous. CDR3 size: 14 residues. Germline-derived CDR1 and CDR2 are SGHVS and FQNEAQ. V dropped 1 base and J dropped 12 bases, with 16 bases sitting between them. Here the CDR3 reads CASSLEGRSHGQFF. CDR3 DNA sequence: TGTGCCAGCAGCTTAGAGGGTAGGAGCCATGGGCAGTTCTTC. Supplemented by reference TRBV7-8 and TRBJ2-1, the full variable domain reads GAGVSQSPRYKVAKRGQDVALRCDPISGHVSLFWYQQALGQGPEFLTYFQNEAQLDKSGLPSDRFFAERPEGSVSTLKIQRTQQEDSAVYLCASSLEGRSHGQFFGPGTRLTVL.

This clonotype was detected a few times. One junction end disagrees with the germline gene, perhaps due to a read error. This sequence joins TRBV9 and TRBJ2-1; D ambiguous. Germline loops: CDR1 SGDLS, CDR2 YYNGEE. The CDR3 contains 12 residues. This CDR3 reads CASSVDVGEQFF. CDR3 nucleotide sequence: TGCGCCAGCAGCGTAGATGTAGGTGAGCAGTTCTTC.

This clonotype was seen ten or more times. The chain couples TRBV27 to TRBJ1-1, with D uncertain. The germline V gene encodes CDR1 MNHEY and CDR2 SMNVEV (reference sequence). This CDR3 region has 13 residues. V lost 6 bases to trimming and J lost 2 bases, with 10 bases between them. The CDR3 sequence is CASRPDGNTEAFF. DNA for the CDR3: TGTGCCAGCAGGCCCGACGGTAACACTGAAGCTTTCTTT.

The chain combines TRBV6-1 with TRBJ2-1; TRBD1 matches at 7 bases. With V trimmed by 4 bases and J by 11 bases, 14 bases remained unmatched. Germline loops: CDR1 MNHNS, CDR2 SASEGT. The CDR3 runs 15 residues. This CDR3 reads CASSAPNRGRGQQFF. CDR3 DNA: TGTGCCAGCAGTGCACCGAACAGGGGAAGAGGTCAGCAGTTCTTC.

This clonotype has at least ten counts. The chain has TRBV6-5 and TRBJ1-2; D is ambiguous. The CDR3 has 16 residues. Trimming stripped 0 bases from V and 6 bases from J, with 17 bases between. CDR1 and CDR2 (germline): MNHEY, SVGAGI. The CDR3 sequence is CASSYSSGSTAHGYTF. The CDR3 coding sequence is TGTGCCAGCAGTTACTCTTCGGGGTCTACCGCTCATGGCTACACCTTC.

In its sample, this clonotype was seen a few times. V usage is TRBV27 and J usage is TRBJ2-1; 8 nucleotides line up with TRBD1. This CDR3 comprises 16 residues. The V and J ends lost 3 bases and 7 bases, in that order; junction bases with no gene match: 11. Germline V gene data show CDR1 as MNHEY and CDR2 as SMNVEV (reference sequence). CDR3 sequence: CASSFSGGAESNEQFF. CDR3 coding DNA: TGTGCCAGCAGTTTCTCAGGGGGCGCTGAGTCGAATGAGCAGTTCTTC.

A single count supports this clonotype. The chain couples TRBV7-9 to TRBJ2-4, with 11 bases identical to TRBD2. There are 13 residues in the CDR3. CDR1 and CDR2 from the germline V gene are SEHNR and FQNEAQ (reference sequence). After removal of 8 bases from V and 14 bases from J, the junction contained 11 bases not matched to a gene. The chain's CDR3 is CASSQGLAGGKYF. The CDR3 DNA is TGTGCCAGCTCCCAGGGGCTAGCGGGAGGCAAGTACTTC.

This clonotype was seen ten or more times. This chain uses TRBV2 with TRBJ1-2; D might be TRBD1 (6 bases). CDR3 length equals 13 residues. V was clipped by 4 bases and J by 4 bases, with 10 bases between them. Germline V gene sequence: CDR1 SNHLY, CDR2 FYNNEI. This CDR3 is CASSVGTLYGYTF. The CDR3 DNA reads as TGTGCCAGCAGTGTCGGGACACTCTATGGCTACACCTTC.